This passage covers 17 T cell receptor beta chains from one sample sequenced in a study of blood T cell repertoires in COVID-19. Profiling relied on immunoSEQ multiplex PCR, and the TCRdb table lists in-frame clones only, not all of them. This table has fewer than 300,000 clones, approximately 90% appearing once. The sample comprised peripheral blood. Receptor source: a woman aged 25 to 39 with COVID-19, enrolled during active disease.

The chain links TRBV28 to TRBJ2-1; maybe TRBD1 (5 bases). CDR1 is MDHEN and CDR2 is SYDVKM in the germline V gene. V dropped 2 bases and J dropped 8 bases, with 13 bases sitting between them. There are 14 residues in the CDR3. CDR3 residues: CASSLGQPADEQFF. For the CDR3, the DNA is TGTGCCAGCAGTTTAGGACAACCGGCGGATGAGCAGTTCTTC.

This clone showed up just once. This chain connects TRBV6-4 to TRBJ1-2; TRBD1 is a possible D gene (5 bases). The V end lost 4 bases, the J end lost 0 bases, and 12 bases lay between the germline ends. The germline V gene has CDR1 MRHNA and CDR2 SNTAGT. This CDR3 region has 15 residues. The CDR3 sequence is CASSAEDSPNYGYTF. CDR3 nucleotide sequence: TGTGCCAGCAGTGCCGAAGACAGTCCTAACTATGGCTACACCTTC.

This chain links TRBV27 with TRBJ1-6; 10 nucleotides line up with TRBD1. Germline assignment: CDR1 MNHEY and CDR2 SMNVEV (reference sequence). CDR3 length: 19 amino acids. Trimming took 5 bases from V and 8 from J; bases not matched to a gene: 18. CDR3 nucleotides: TGTGCCAGCAGTCTACTAGGGGGACAGGGGACCGCTTTGGATTCACCCCTCCACTTT. It encodes CASSLLGGQGTALDSPLHF.

The genes are TRBV7-8 and TRBJ2-1; the D gene is possibly TRBD2 (5 bases). There are 16 residues in the CDR3. V was clipped by 2 bases and J by 0 bases, with 11 bases between them. CDR1 and CDR2 from the germline V gene are SGHVS and FQNEAQ. This CDR3 reads CASSLSSGSSYNEQFF. Here the CDR3 DNA reads TGTGCCAGCAGCTTAAGTTCGGGGAGCTCCTACAATGAGCAGTTCTTC. The full variable domain, with the rest looked up from reference TRBV7-8 and TRBJ2-1, is GAGVSQSPRYKVAKRGQDVALRCDPISGHVSLFWYQQALGQGPEFLTYFQNEAQLDKSGLPSDRFFAERPEGSVSTLKIQRTQQEDSAVYLCASSLSSGSSYNEQFFGPGTRLTVL.

A single count supports this clone. The rearrangement joins TRBV14 to TRBJ2-1; 8 nucleotides match TRBD2. Per the germline V gene, CDR1 is SGHDN and CDR2 is FVKESK. This CDR3 spans 15 amino acids. J gave up 0 bases and V 4 bases, and 2 bases lay outside the gene matches. The CDR3 DNA reads as TGTGCCAGCAGCCGGAGCGGGGGCTCCTACAATGAGCAGTTCTTC. Translated, it gives CASSRSGGSYNEQFF.

This clone was observed a handful of times. This chain connects TRBV6-4 to TRBJ1-1; D may be TRBD1 (6 bases). This CDR3 contains 14 residues. The V gene's germline CDR1 is MRHNA and CDR2 SNTAGT. Trimming shortened V by 6 bases and J by 6 bases, and 17 bases separated the two germline ends. The DNA of the CDR3 is TGTGCCAGCAGCTACTCTCAGGGGACGGCTGAAGCTTTCTTT. As protein: CASSYSQGTAEAFF.

The chain recombines TRBV7-9 with TRBJ2-1, with 14 bases matching TRBD2. Germline CDR1 reads SEHNR; CDR2 reads FQNEAQ (reference sequence). This CDR3 spans 18 amino acids. The junction had 14 bases not matched to a gene; V was cut back by 8 bases and J by 5 bases. The CDR3 sequence is CASSTTSGRALDDNEQFF. In DNA form, the CDR3 reads TGTGCCAGCTCTACGACTAGCGGGAGGGCCCTCGACGACAATGAGCAGTTCTTC.

V gene TRBV28 combines with J gene TRBJ2-7, with D perhaps matching TRBD1 (6 bases). From germline, CDR1 is MDHEN and CDR2 SYDVKM. The CDR3 has 14 residues. V lost 6 bases to trimming and J lost 4 bases, with 16 bases between them. CDR3 sequence (DNA): TGTGCCAGCAGGATTCCGGGACAATATTACGAGCAGTACTTC. Translation gives CASRIPGQYYEQYF. The full variable domain, in which reference TRBV28 and TRBJ2-7 provide the parts outside the CDR3, is DVKVTQSSRYLVKRTGEKVFLECVQDMDHENMFWYRQDPGLGLRLIYFSYDVKMKEKGDIPEGYSVSREKKERFSLILESASTNQTSMYLCASRIPGQYYEQYFGPGTRLTVT.

The J gene is TRBJ2-7, the V gene TRBV7-8; 7 bases are a match to TRBD1. V lost 3 bases and J lost 2; bases outside the gene matches: 13. The CDR3 extends over 17 amino acids. The V gene's germline CDR1 is SGHVS and CDR2 FQNEAQ. The CDR3 here is CASSFGSGQAVTYEQYF. For the CDR3, the DNA is TGTGCCAGCAGCTTCGGCAGTGGACAGGCAGTAACCTACGAGCAGTACTTC.

This chain joins TRBV10-2 and TRBJ1-5; the D is unclear. Germline loops: CDR1 WSHSY, CDR2 SAAADI. The CDR3 runs 14 residues. V was shortened by 6 bases and J by 5 bases, with 14 bases between the two germline ends. The CDR3 region has the DNA TGCGCCAGCAGCCCACCCGGAGTTCATCAGCCCCAGCATTTT. Translated, it gives CASSPPGVHQPQHF.

This clone was detected only a few times. This rearrangement joins TRBV4-2 to TRBJ1-2, with a possible D match to TRBD1 (6 bases). Trimming cost V 3 bases and J 4 bases, with 12 bases left between them. From germline, CDR1 is LGHNA and CDR2 YNFKEQ. This CDR3 spans 14 amino acids. The CDR3 loop reads CASSQPGQPYGYTF. CDR3 in DNA: TGTGCCAGCAGCCAGCCCGGACAGCCCTATGGCTACACCTTC.

A single count supports this clone. The chain employs TRBV28 and TRBJ2-7; the D gene is possibly TRBD2 (6 bases). The CDR3 is made up of 13 amino acids. The germline gives CDR1 MDHEN, CDR2 SYDVKM. V shed 5 bases and J shed 3 bases, with 11 bases lying between them. The CDR3 nucleotides read TGTGCCAGCAGTCCGGGACTCAGCTACGAGCAGTACTTC. Encoded protein: CASSPGLSYEQYF.

The chain combines TRBV28 with TRBJ1-5; 10 nucleotides align to TRBD1. Germline values: CDR1 MDHEN, CDR2 SYDVKM. V was clipped by 7 bases and J by 4 bases; unmatched bases: 4. This CDR3 is built from 14 residues. The CDR3 protein is CASTSGQGNQPQHF. As DNA, the CDR3 is TGTGCCAGCACTTCGGGACAGGGGAATCAGCCCCAGCATTTT.

The rearrangement uses TRBV9 and TRBJ1-5; D perhaps matches TRBD1 (5 bases). This CDR3 has 17 residues. Per germline, CDR1 SGDLS and CDR2 YYNGEE. Deletions cut 6 bases from V and 0 bases from J, with 19 bases between. The CDR3 reads CASTPKGWGDSNQPQHF. CDR3 bases: TGTGCCAGCACCCCAAAAGGGTGGGGGGATAGCAATCAGCCCCAGCATTTT.

The chain links TRBV6-5 to TRBJ1-2; the D gene is possibly TRBD1 (5 bases). This CDR3 is 13 amino acids long. Germline V gene lookup returns CDR1 MNHEY and CDR2 SVGAGI. Trimming left V 5 bases short and J 3 bases short, with 10 bases between. CDR3 in amino acids: CASSRRVHYGYTF. The CDR3 region has the DNA TGTGCCAGCAGTCGCAGGGTCCACTATGGCTACACCTTC.

The V and J genes are TRBV6-5 and TRBJ1-1; 8 nucleotides line up with TRBD1. Germline-derived CDR1 and CDR2 are MNHEY and SVGAGI. The CDR3 covers 16 residues. V trimming: 0 bases; J trimming: 5 bases; junction bases outside the gene matches: 8. The CDR3 reads CASSYSIGQGRTEAFF. As DNA, the CDR3 is TGTGCCAGCAGTTACTCCATCGGACAGGGAAGAACTGAAGCTTTCTTT.

The chain links TRBV19 to TRBJ1-5; D is ambiguous. Trimming took 2 bases from V and 2 from J, leaving 16 bases between them. The CDR3 has 17 amino acids. Germline lookup yields CDR1 LNHDA and CDR2 SQIVND (reference sequence). CDR3 protein: CASSIIFRGRGNQPQHF. The CDR3 nucleotides are TGTGCCAGTAGTATAATTTTCAGAGGGAGAGGCAATCAGCCCCAGCATTTT.